This TCR beta chain was observed in a study of blood T cell repertoires in COVID-19. Study at large: Researchers got acute and convalescent COVID-19 samples from the United States, Italy and Spain.

In the original processing: Reference gene primers were amplified, and this amplification served to estimate nucleated cell counts. Some clones are missing from TCRdb's copy, which holds only in-frame ones; the method was immunoSEQ multiplex PCR. The V and J calls and the clone size are those of that table, but D and trimming were determined from the DNA. The sample lists more than 150,000 clones, approximately 87% occurring once. The CDR3 loop spans 14 amino acids. Germline lookup yields CDR1 MNHEY and CDR2 SMNVEV (reference sequence). V lost 6 bases and J 9 bases, leaving 18 bases between the germline ends. This clone was detected a few times.

This receptor was identified in an older man with active or convalescent COVID-19. Sequences were obtained from peripheral blood. The chain uses TRBV27 and TRBJ1-5; D is unresolved. Written as DNA, the CDR3 is TGTGCCAGCAGCATTCAGAAAAATATCATGCCCCAGCATTTT. Its translation is CASSIQKNIMPQHF.